This T cell receptor (beta chain) came from a study of blood T cell repertoires in COVID-19. At the level of the study: Italy, Spain and the United States were the sources of the convalescent and acute COVID-19 samples. The cDNA or gDNA used as material had been derived from T cells, B-cell-depleted T cells, or PBMCs.

This CDR3 is 13 amino acids long. The trim removed 5 bases at V and 4 bases at J, leaving 3 bases unmatched. Germline V gene lookup returns CDR1 MNHNS and CDR2 SASEGT. Enrolment of Seattle patients took place during active infection, and they were followed longitudinally. Repertoires were generated with immunoSEQ multiplex PCR, while TCRdb's copy carries only in-frame clones and drops some. This table holds about 480,000 clones, approximately 88% found once. Material for sequencing was peripheral blood. The receptor was isolated from a woman aged 45-60 years with COVID-19, enrolled during active disease. The chain recombines TRBV6-1 with TRBJ1-2; 8 bases agree with TRBD1. This chain's CDR3 is CASSFQGAYGYTF. In DNA, the CDR3 is TGTGCCAGCAGTTTCCAGGGGGCCTATGGCTACACCTTC.